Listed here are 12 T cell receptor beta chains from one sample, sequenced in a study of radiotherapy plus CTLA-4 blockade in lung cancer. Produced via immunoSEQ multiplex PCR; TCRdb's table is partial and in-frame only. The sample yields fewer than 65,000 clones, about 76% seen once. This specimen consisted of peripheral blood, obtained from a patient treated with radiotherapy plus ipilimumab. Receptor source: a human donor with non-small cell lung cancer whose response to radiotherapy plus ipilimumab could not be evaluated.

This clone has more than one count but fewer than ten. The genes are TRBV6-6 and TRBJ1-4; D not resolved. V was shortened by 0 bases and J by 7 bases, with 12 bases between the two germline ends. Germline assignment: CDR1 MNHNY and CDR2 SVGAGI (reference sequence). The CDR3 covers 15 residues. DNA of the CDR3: TGTGCCAGCAGTTACTCCGGAGTCGGCGGTGAAAAACTGTTTTTT. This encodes CASSYSGVGGEKLFF.

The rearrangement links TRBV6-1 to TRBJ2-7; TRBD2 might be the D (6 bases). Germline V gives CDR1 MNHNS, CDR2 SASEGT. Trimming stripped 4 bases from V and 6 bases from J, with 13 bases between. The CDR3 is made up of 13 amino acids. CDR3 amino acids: CASSVLAPSEQYF. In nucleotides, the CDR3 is TGTGCCAGCAGTGTCCTAGCGCCAAGCGAGCAGTACTTC.

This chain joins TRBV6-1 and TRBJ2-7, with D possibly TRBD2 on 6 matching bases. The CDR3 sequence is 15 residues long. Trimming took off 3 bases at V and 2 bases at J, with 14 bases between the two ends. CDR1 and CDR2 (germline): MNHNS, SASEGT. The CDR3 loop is CASSDAGTAAYEQYF. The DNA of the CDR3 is TGTGCCAGCAGTGATGCGGGAACGGCGGCCTACGAGCAGTACTTC.

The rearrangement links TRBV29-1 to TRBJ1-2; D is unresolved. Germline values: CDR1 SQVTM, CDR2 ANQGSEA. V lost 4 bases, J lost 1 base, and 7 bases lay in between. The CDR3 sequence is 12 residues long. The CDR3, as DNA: TGCAGCGTTGCGGCGGGTAACTATGGCTACACCTTC. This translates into CSVAAGNYGYTF.

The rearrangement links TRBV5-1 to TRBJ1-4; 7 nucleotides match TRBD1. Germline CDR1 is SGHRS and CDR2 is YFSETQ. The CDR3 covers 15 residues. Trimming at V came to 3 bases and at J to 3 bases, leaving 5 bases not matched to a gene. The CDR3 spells CASSSRDRSNEKLFF. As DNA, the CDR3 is TGCGCCAGCAGCTCCCGGGACAGATCTAATGAAAAACTGTTTTTT.

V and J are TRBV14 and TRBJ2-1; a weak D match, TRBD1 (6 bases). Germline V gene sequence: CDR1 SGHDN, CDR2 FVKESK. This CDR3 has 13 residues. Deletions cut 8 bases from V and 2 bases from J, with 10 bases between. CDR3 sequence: CASGWTAYNEQFF. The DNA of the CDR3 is TGTGCCAGCGGGTGGACAGCCTACAATGAGCAGTTCTTC.

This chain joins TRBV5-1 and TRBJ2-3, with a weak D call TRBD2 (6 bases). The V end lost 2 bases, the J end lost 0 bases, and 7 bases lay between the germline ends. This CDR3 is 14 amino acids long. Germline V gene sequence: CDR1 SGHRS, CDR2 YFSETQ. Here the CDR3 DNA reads TGCGCCAGCAGCTTTGGGACTAGCACAGATACGCAGTATTTT. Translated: CASSFGTSTDTQYF.

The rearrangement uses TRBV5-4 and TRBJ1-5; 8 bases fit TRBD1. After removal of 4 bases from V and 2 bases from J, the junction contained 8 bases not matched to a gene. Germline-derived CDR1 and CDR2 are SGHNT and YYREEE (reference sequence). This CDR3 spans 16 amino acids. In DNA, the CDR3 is TGTGCCAGCAGCCAGACAGGGGATGGTGGCAATCAGCCCCAGCATTTT. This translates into CASSQTGDGGNQPQHF. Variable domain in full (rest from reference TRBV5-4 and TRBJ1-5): ETGVTQSPTHLIKTRGQQVTLRCSSQSGHNTVSWYQQALGQGPQFIFQYYREEENGRGNFPPRFSGLQFPNYSSELNVNALELDDSALYLCASSQTGDGGNQPQHFGDGTRLSIL.

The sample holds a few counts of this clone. CDR3 amino acids: CASSPKKQGGSYEQYF. CDR3 sequence (DNA): TGTGCCAGCAGTCCCAAGAAACAGGGGGGATCCTACGAGCAGTACTTC. The chain has TRBV16 and TRBJ2-7, with 8 bases that match TRBD1. V lost 6 bases, J lost 1 base, and 11 bases stayed unmatched. In germline, CDR1 is KGHSY, CDR2 FQNENV. The length of the CDR3 is 16 residues.

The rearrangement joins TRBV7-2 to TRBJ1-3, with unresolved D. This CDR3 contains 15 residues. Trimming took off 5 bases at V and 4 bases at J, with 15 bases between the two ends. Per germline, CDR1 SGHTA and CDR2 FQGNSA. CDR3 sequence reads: CASSPYRVAGNTIYF. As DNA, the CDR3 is TGTGCCAGCAGCCCGTATCGAGTTGCGGGAAACACCATATATTTT.

The CDR3 region is CAISPGGASGSYEQYF. CDR3 nucleotides: TGTGCCATCAGCCCCGGCGGGGCTAGCGGATCCTACGAGCAGTACTTC. The chain uses TRBV10-3 and TRBJ2-5, with TRBD2 matching 7 bases. The J call may be in error: the DNA end matches TRBJ2-7 better. The CDR3 runs 16 residues. CDR1 and CDR2 (germline): ENHRY, SYGVKD.

The DNA of the CDR3 is TGTGCCAGCAGTTACTCAGGAAGCGCAACTAATGAAAAACTGTTTTTT. The encoded protein is CASSYSGSATNEKLFF. The chain is built from TRBV6-5 and TRBJ1-4, with no clear D. V lost 0 bases and J 0 bases, leaving 8 bases between the germline ends. This CDR3 is built from 16 residues. Germline assignment: CDR1 MNHEY and CDR2 SVGAGI.